Below, 8 T cell receptor beta chains from the same sample are listed, as sequenced in a study of shared clonotypes between healthy human individuals. Sequencing was performed with immunoSEQ multiplex PCR; in TCRdb, only in-frame clones are kept and a portion is missing. The sample carries fewer than 550,000 clones, around 79% recorded once. The sequencing input was PBMCs. These receptors all stem from a woman aged 35 to 49 in good health. Some clones in this sample may be carry-over from other donors' samples.

This clone was seen only a few times. V usage is TRBV6-4 and J usage is TRBJ2-7; 10 bases are a match to TRBD2. CDR3 size: 14 residues. V shed 4 bases, J shed 3 bases, and the junction held 3 bases outside the gene matches. CDR1 MRHNA and CDR2 SNTAGT come from the germline V gene. Written as DNA, the CDR3 is TGTGCCAGCAGTGTACTAGCGGGGATCTACGAGCAGTACTTC. Amino acids: CASSVLAGIYEQYF.

The rearrangement links TRBV5-1 to TRBJ2-1, with 8 bases that match TRBD1. Germline-derived CDR1 and CDR2 are SGHRS and YFSETQ. Trimming at V came to 4 bases and at J to 5 bases, leaving 5 bases not matched to a gene. The CDR3 loop spans 14 amino acids. The CDR3 DNA reads TGCGCCAGCAGCGTGACAGGGGACCACAATGAGCAGTTCTTC. Protein product: CASSVTGDHNEQFF.

This clone has at least ten counts. Other nucleotide sequences from this sample produce the same CDR3. V is TRBV18 and J is TRBJ1-1; D gene uncertain. The CDR3 is made up of 13 amino acids. With 6 bases removed from V and 1 base from J, the gap between germline ends came to 9 bases. Germline V gene data show CDR1 as KGHSH and CDR2 as LQKENI. The chain's CDR3 is CASSLDGNTEAFF. In DNA form, the CDR3 reads TGTGCCAGCTCCCTGGACGGGAACACTGAAGCTTTCTTT. Looking up the rest from reference TRBV18 and TRBJ1-1 gives the full variable domain: NAGVMQNPRHLVRRRGQEARLRCSPMKGHSHVYWYRQLPEEGLKFMVYLQKENIIDESGMPKERFSAEFPKEGPSILRIQQVVRGDSAAYFCASSLDGNTEAFFGQGTRLTVV.

The chain employs TRBV18 and TRBJ2-7; D is possibly TRBD2 (5 bases). This CDR3 comprises 15 residues. Trimming removed 2 bases at V and 4 bases at J, with 15 bases between. In germline, CDR1 is KGHSH, CDR2 LQKENI. CDR3: CASSPRTAALYEQYF. CDR3 sequence (DNA): TGTGCCAGCTCACCAAGAACAGCGGCCCTATACGAGCAGTACTTC.

The chain joins TRBV11-2 to TRBJ2-3; 11 nucleotides line up with TRBD2. J lost 0 bases, V lost 5 bases, and 10 bases had no gene match. CDR1 and CDR2 (germline): SGHAT, FQNNGV. This CDR3 has 18 amino acids. The CDR3 spells CASSRTSIAGGSTDTQYF. Here the CDR3 DNA reads TGTGCCAGCAGCCGAACTTCAATAGCGGGAGGGAGCACAGATACGCAGTATTTT.

This chain joins TRBV15 and TRBJ2-7; the D gene is possibly TRBD2 (6 bases). CDR1 and CDR2 from the germline V gene are LNHNV and YYDKDF (reference sequence). The CDR3 consists of 14 residues. Deletions cut 5 bases from V and 0 bases from J, with 11 bases between. CDR3 sequence reads: CATSGGASSYEQYF. The CDR3 coding sequence is TGTGCCACCAGCGGAGGGGCGAGCTCCTACGAGCAGTACTTC.

V gene TRBV5-1 combines with J gene TRBJ2-7; 7 bases fit TRBD1. The CDR3 contains 14 residues. Germline CDR1 and CDR2: SGHRS and YFSETQ. J lost 1 base, V lost 4 bases, and 5 bases had no gene match. The CDR3 protein is CASSTDRVSYEQYF. DNA of the CDR3: TGCGCCAGCAGCACCGACAGGGTGTCCTACGAGCAGTACTTC.

This chain uses TRBV9 with TRBJ2-7; D perhaps matches TRBD2 (6 bases). Trimming took 0 bases from V and 1 from J, leaving 11 bases between them. Germline CDR1 SGDLS, CDR2 YYNGEE. This CDR3 comprises 15 residues. The CDR3 loop is CASSVGRESSYEQYF. The CDR3 DNA reads TGTGCCAGCAGCGTAGGTCGGGAGAGTTCCTACGAGCAGTACTTC.